The 23 T cell receptor beta chains listed next were all sequenced from one sample in a study of vaccination and CD4 T cells after COVID-19. The treatment here: approximately 10-day PBMC culture with coronavirus spike peptide pools or control peptides (ViraFEST assay). Their target antigens are unknown. Sequenced with the Oncomine TCR Beta short-read assay was DNA taken from cultured CD4+ T cells. Each CDR3 protein gets one entry after TCRdb re-called the PCR reads with MiXCR. Among 15,000 to 17,000 distinct CDR3 sequences listed, about 80% were seen once. Sequencing was performed on CD4+ T cells from blood, cultured in vitro. The source of these receptors is a human donor who had recovered from COVID-19.

V and J are TRBV6-1 and TRBJ2-1, with 12 bases fitting TRBD2. This CDR3 region has 15 residues. Germline V gene sequence: CDR1 MNHNS, CDR2 SASEGT. V shed 8 bases, J shed 5 bases, and the junction held 7 bases outside the gene matches. DNA of the CDR3: TGTGCCAGCGAGTTGACTAGCGGGAGAAACAATGAGCAGTTCTTC. This encodes CASELTSGRNNEQFF.

The CDR3 sequence: CATSGASNQPQHF. CDR3 bases: TGTGCCACCAGTGGGGCCTCCAATCAGCCCCAGCATTTT. The rearrangement uses TRBV24-1 and TRBJ1-5; D is undetermined. Germline CDR1 KGHDR, CDR2 SFDVKD. This CDR3 contains 13 residues. The V end was cut by 5 bases, the J end by 3 bases, with 7 bases between.

This clonotype is medium-sized in the sample. The chain couples TRBV5-1 to TRBJ1-2, with 7 bases lining up with TRBD1. The V and J ends lost 4 bases and 0 bases, in that order; junction bases with no gene match: 6. The CDR3 extends over 15 amino acids. Looked up from germline, CDR1 is SGHRS and CDR2 is YFSETQ. The DNA for the CDR3 is TGCGCCAGCAGCGTGGGACAGTCCGCTAACTATGGCTACACCTTC. Translating it yields CASSVGQSANYGYTF.

This clonotype is a singleton in its sample. A read error may account for a junction end that differs from germline. This chain links TRBV11-2 with TRBJ2-7; no reliable D call. Germline V CDR1 and CDR2: SGHAT, FQNNGV. The CDR3 spans 15 residues. The CDR3 DNA follows: TGTGCCAGCAGCTTAGAGAGCGAGAGCTCCTACGAGCAGTATTTC. Translating gives CASSLESESSYEQYF. The full variable domain, with the rest looked up from reference TRBV11-2 and TRBJ2-7, is EAGVAQSPRYKIIEKRQSVAFWCNPISGHATLYWYQQILGQGPKLLIQFQNNGVVDDSQLPKDRFSAERLKGVDSTLKIQPAKLEDSAVYLCASSLESESSYEQYFGPGTRLTVT.

The chain recombines TRBV12-3 or TRBV12-4 with TRBJ2-1; D assignment may be TRBD1 or TRBD2 (6 bases each). The CDR3 has 15 residues. The germline V and J ends were trimmed by 4 bases and 8 bases, with 18 bases remaining between them. The CDR3 here is CASSSNSHGGDEQFF. In nucleotides, the CDR3 is TGTGCCAGCAGTTCCAACTCCCACGGGGGCGATGAGCAGTTCTTC.

This clonotype was recorded once. The chain carries TRBV11-2 and TRBJ2-1, with 11 bases identical to TRBD2. The CDR3 covers 17 residues. The V and J ends lost 5 bases and 6 bases, in that order; junction bases with no gene match: 12. Per germline, CDR1 SGHAT and CDR2 FQNNGV. The CDR3 sequence: CASSLHLTSGSINEQFF. The DNA for the CDR3 is TGTGCCAGCAGCCTACACCTTACTAGCGGGAGTATCAATGAGCAGTTCTTC.

V usage is TRBV24-1 and J usage is TRBJ2-3, with 7 bases fitting TRBD2. Losses at the gene ends were 2 bases for V and 0 bases for J; bases not matched to a gene: 4. Per the germline V gene, CDR1 is KGHDR and CDR2 is SFDVKD. The CDR3 loop spans 16 amino acids. The CDR3 is CATSDWDGGSTDTQYF. DNA for the CDR3: TGTGCCACCAGTGATTGGGACGGGGGGAGCACAGATACGCAGTATTTT.

The rearrangement uses TRBV20-1 and TRBJ2-7; 13 nucleotides agree with TRBD2. The CDR3 has 16 amino acids. With V trimmed by 5 bases and J by 3 bases, 10 bases remained unmatched. Germline V gene lookup returns CDR1 DFQATT and CDR2 SNEGSKA (reference sequence). The CDR3 DNA follows: TGCAGTGCTCACGGGACTAGCGGGGATATAAGCTACGAGCAGTACTTC. Protein: CSAHGTSGDISYEQYF.

This clonotype was picked up a small number of times. The V and J genes are TRBV6-1 and TRBJ2-7; TRBD1 or TRBD2 may be the D gene (5 bases each). The length of the CDR3 is 13 residues. The germline V gene has CDR1 MNHNS and CDR2 SASEGT. V lost 6 bases and J 5 bases, leaving 14 bases between the germline ends. As DNA, the CDR3 is TGTGCCAGCAGGATTAAGGGGAGCGACGAGCAGTACTTC. Translation gives CASRIKGSDEQYF.

In its sample, this clonotype ranks as large. The chain uses TRBV20-1 and TRBJ1-3, with D perhaps matching TRBD1 (5 bases). V was cut by 3 bases and J by 4 bases, with 7 bases left in between. The germline V gene encodes CDR1 DFQATT and CDR2 SNEGSKA (reference sequence). This CDR3 spans 12 amino acids. CDR3 region: CSASRQGNTIYF. The CDR3 region has the DNA TGCAGTGCTAGTAGACAGGGAAACACCATATATTTT.

This clonotype was picked up one time. The rearrangement links TRBV2 to TRBJ1-5; 7 bases are a match to TRBD1. The CDR3 is made up of 13 amino acids. With 7 bases clipped from V and 5 bases from J, the junction kept 5 bases outside the gene matches. Germline CDR1 is SNHLY and CDR2 is FYNNEI. The CDR3 loop reads CASKSDRDQPQHF. The CDR3 nucleotides read TGTGCCAGCAAGTCAGACAGGGATCAGCCCCAGCATTTT.

In this sample, this clonotype turned up a few times. This chain uses TRBV28 with TRBJ2-7, with D possibly matching TRBD1 (6 bases). Trimming stripped 6 bases from V and 1 base from J, with 16 bases between. Germline CDR1 MDHEN, CDR2 SYDVKM. There are 15 residues in the CDR3. The CDR3 DNA sequence: TGTGCCAGCAGGATACAGGGTTTCGGTTCCTACGAGCAGTACTTC. Amino acids: CASRIQGFGSYEQYF.

The V call is TRBV7-9, the J call TRBJ1-1; possibly TRBD1 for D (5 bases). From germline, CDR1 is SEHNR and CDR2 FQNEAQ (reference sequence). Between the trimmed V and J ends, which lost 4 bases and 0 bases, there was a span of 18 bases. CDR3 length equals 17 residues. CDR3 in DNA: TGTGCCAGCAGCTCCGACAGCTGGGGGACCATGAACACTGAAGCTTTCTTT. Translated: CASSSDSWGTMNTEAFF.

This clonotype was observed a handful of times. The CDR3 DNA is TGTGCCAGCAGTTCAGGGCAGGGGAACTACGAGCAGTACTTC. Translation gives CASSSGQGNYEQYF. The chain is built from TRBV6-5 and TRBJ2-7; TRBD1 might be the D (6 bases). CDR3 length equals 14 residues. Trimming removed 4 bases at V and 3 bases at J, with 13 bases between. The germline V gene encodes CDR1 MNHEY and CDR2 SVGAGI.

The CDR3 sequence: CSATGTGDSPLHF. CDR3 DNA sequence: TGCAGTGCTACCGGGACAGGGGATTCACCCCTCCACTTT. V usage is TRBV20-1 and J usage is TRBJ1-6; 10 nucleotides match TRBD1. Germline V CDR1 and CDR2: DFQATT, SNEGSKA (reference sequence). J lost 8 bases, V lost 4 bases, and 2 bases had no gene match. This CDR3 has 13 amino acids.

This CDR3 is CASSLVEAKQFF. CDR3 DNA sequence: TGTGCCAGCAGCTTAGTGGAGGCGAAGCAGTTCTTC. The genes are TRBV7-2 and TRBJ2-1; D possibly corresponds to TRBD2 (5 bases). The CDR3 runs 12 residues. Germline values: CDR1 SGHTA, CDR2 FQGNSA. V gave up 1 base and J gave up 11 bases, with 9 bases separating them.

The chain carries TRBV12-3 or TRBV12-4 and TRBJ1-5; TRBD1 is a possible D gene (5 bases). The CDR3 extends over 16 amino acids. Trimming removed 7 bases from V and 6 bases from J, with 22 bases in between. CDR3 sequence reads: CASTSSTGFGLQPQHF. The CDR3 DNA sequence: TGTGCCAGCACTTCATCTACAGGATTTGGGCTTCAGCCCCAGCATTTT.

This rearrangement joins TRBV6-1 to TRBJ2-5; D not certain. Trimming left V 7 bases short and J 2 bases short, with 11 bases between. The CDR3 consists of 13 residues. Germline loops: CDR1 MNHNS, CDR2 SASEGT. The CDR3 DNA is TGTGCCAGCAACGGCAGGAGACAAGAGACCCAGTACTTC. Translation: CASNGRRQETQYF.

This chain links TRBV5-4 with TRBJ2-3, with D unclear. Trimming took off 0 bases at V and 6 bases at J, with 11 bases between the two ends. Germline CDR1 SGHNT, CDR2 YYREEE (reference sequence). This CDR3 has 14 amino acids. The CDR3 DNA reads TGTGCCAGCAGCTTGGGCTCCGGCGCTGATACGCAGTATTTT. Translation: CASSLGSGADTQYF.

This clonotype was seen more than once but under ten times. The chain employs TRBV24-1 and TRBJ2-7, with TRBD1 matching over 7 bases. CDR3 length equals 14 residues. CDR1 is KGHDR, CDR2 SFDVKD, per germline. With V trimmed by 7 bases and J by 4 bases, 9 bases remained unmatched. This CDR3 reads CATSPTGDPYEQYF. The CDR3 DNA reads TGTGCCACCAGCCCTACAGGGGACCCTTACGAGCAGTACTTC.

The gene calls are TRBV10-1 and TRBJ1-5; TRBD1 aligns across 9 bases. Trimming took 5 bases from V and 3 from J; bases not matched to a gene: 8. The CDR3 runs 16 residues. Germline V gene data show CDR1 as WNHNN and CDR2 as SYGVQD (reference sequence). The CDR3 sequence is CASSRNRQGDNQPQHF. CDR3 bases: TGCGCCAGCAGTCGGAATAGACAGGGGGACAATCAGCCCCAGCATTTT.

The gene calls are TRBV7-9 and TRBJ1-2, with D maybe TRBD1 (6 bases). Germline V gene lookup returns CDR1 SEHNR and CDR2 FQNEAQ (reference sequence). This CDR3 contains 13 residues. Trimming left V 5 bases short and J 2 bases short, with 9 bases between. CDR3 region: CASSPQGNYGYTF. In nucleotides, the CDR3 is TGTGCCAGCAGCCCACAGGGAAACTATGGCTACACCTTC.

The chain combines TRBV20-1 with TRBJ1-6, with no clear D. Germline CDR1 DFQATT, CDR2 SNEGSKA (reference sequence). The length of the CDR3 is 13 residues. The ends were cut back, 6 bases at V and 1 base at J, with 7 bases in the middle. The CDR3 spells CSARGSYNSPLHF. The CDR3 nucleotides read TGCAGTGCCCGGGGTTCCTATAATTCACCCCTCCACTTT.